Below are 14 T cell receptor beta chains sequenced from a single sample in a study of radiotherapy plus CTLA-4 blockade in lung cancer. The data were produced by immunoSEQ multiplex PCR, yet TCRdb's version contains in-frame clones alone and is incomplete. Of more than 75,000 clones listed, around 84% were seen once; the top ten hold 0.85% to 0.95%. Sequenced here: peripheral blood, sampled from a patient treated with radiotherapy plus ipilimumab. The receptors derive from a human donor with non-small cell lung cancer who had stable disease on radiotherapy plus ipilimumab.

The chain combines TRBV5-8 with TRBJ2-7; TRBD1 matches at 11 bases. CDR1 and CDR2 from the germline V gene are SGHTS and YDEGEE. The CDR3 loop spans 17 amino acids. V lost 2 bases, J lost 3 bases, and 10 bases stayed unmatched. CDR3 amino acids: CASSFPLTGTGGYEQYF. CDR3 in DNA: TGTGCCAGCAGCTTTCCCCTTACCGGGACAGGGGGCTACGAGCAGTACTTC.

The V and J genes are TRBV29-1 and TRBJ2-1, with TRBD1 matching 12 bases. The CDR3 runs to 14 residues. Trimming cost V 8 bases and J 6 bases; bases outside gene matches: 8. In germline, CDR1 is SQVTM, CDR2 ANQGSEA. The CDR3 DNA is TGCAGCTCGTGGGACAGGGGGCGCCGCAATGAGCAGTTCTTC. Translating it yields CSSWDRGRRNEQFF.

The rearrangement links TRBV9 to TRBJ1-5; D might be TRBD1 (5 bases). CDR3 length: 14 amino acids. Germline V lookup: CDR1 SGDLS, CDR2 YYNGEE. Deletions cut 0 bases from V and 7 bases from J, with 11 bases between. In nucleotides, the CDR3 is TGTGCCAGCAGCGTAGTCCCAGGGAAACAGCCCCAGCATTTT. Its translation: CASSVVPGKQPQHF. Combining the CDR3 with reference TRBV9 and TRBJ1-5 gives the whole variable domain DSGVTQTPKHLITATGQRVTLRCSPRSGDLSVYWYQQSLDQGLQFLIQYYNGEERAKGNILERFSAQQFPDLHSELNLSSLELGDSALYFCASSVVPGKQPQHFGDGTRLSIL.

The V and J genes are TRBV5-4 and TRBJ2-2; either TRBD1 or TRBD2 may fit D (7 bases each). Per the germline V gene, CDR1 is SGHNT and CDR2 is YYREEE (reference sequence). Trimming took off 1 base at V and 6 bases at J, with 13 bases between the two ends. This CDR3 is 15 amino acids long. The CDR3 sequence: CASSLRGRGSGELFF. Written as DNA, the CDR3 is TGTGCCAGCAGCTTGAGGGGGCGGGGGTCCGGGGAGCTGTTTTTT.

J is TRBJ1-1 and V is TRBV2; 9 bases align to TRBD1. V dropped 6 bases and J dropped 1; count of bases not matched to a gene: 3. The CDR3 consists of 14 residues. Germline-derived CDR1 and CDR2 are SNHLY and FYNNEI. The CDR3 is CASRGQGTNTEAFF. The DNA for the CDR3 is TGTGCCAGCAGGGGACAGGGAACGAACACTGAAGCTTTCTTT.

The rearrangement links TRBV6-5 to TRBJ1-1; the D is unclear. This CDR3 has 14 amino acids. Germline assignment: CDR1 MNHEY and CDR2 SVGAGI. V was shortened by 2 bases and J by 5 bases, with 12 bases between the two germline ends. The CDR3 DNA reads TGTGCCAGCAGTTACGATCGGGGAGGGACTGAAGCTTTCTTT. Amino acid sequence: CASSYDRGGTEAFF.

The chain joins TRBV7-3 to TRBJ2-5; TRBD1 agrees at 12 bases. CDR1 and CDR2 (germline): SGHTA, FQGTGA. The V gene end was trimmed by 5 bases and the J gene end by 4 bases; junction bases not matched to a gene: 8. There are 16 residues in the CDR3. This CDR3 reads CASSLGDRGRGETQYF. The DNA for the CDR3 is TGTGCCAGCAGCCTAGGGGACAGGGGGCGAGGAGAGACCCAGTACTTC.

V is TRBV5-1 and J is TRBJ1-6, with 7 bases identical to TRBD1. Germline trimming cut 0 bases from V and 8 bases from J; bases unmatched to any gene: 8. Germline assignment: CDR1 SGHRS and CDR2 YFSETQ. The CDR3 spans 16 residues. The CDR3 nucleotides are TGCGCCAGCAGCTTGGGCGACAGGGTAGGATATTCACCCCTCCACTTT. This encodes CASSLGDRVGYSPLHF.

The rearrangement uses TRBV30 and TRBJ1-5, with a tentative D call TRBD1 (5 bases). V was shortened by 7 bases and J by 1 base, with 17 bases between the two germline ends. The CDR3 sequence is 15 residues long. Germline CDR1 reads GTSNPN; CDR2 reads SVGIG (reference sequence). This CDR3 reads CAFRVERGSNQPQHF. The CDR3 DNA is TGTGCCTTCAGGGTAGAACGGGGAAGCAATCAGCCCCAGCATTTT.

Written as DNA, the CDR3 is TGTGCCAGCAGCGCGGGAGGGGGCCAAGAGACCCAGTACTTC. Translation gives CASSAGGGQETQYF. The rearrangement links TRBV7-3 to TRBJ2-5; 9 bases are shared with TRBD2. Looked up from germline, CDR1 is SGHTA and CDR2 is FQGTGA. This CDR3 is 14 amino acids long. J was trimmed by 1 base and V by 5 bases; bases with no gene match: 2.

This clone has just one count. The V gene is TRBV9, the J gene TRBJ2-5, with D perhaps TRBD2 (6 bases). Germline V gives CDR1 SGDLS, CDR2 YYNGEE. The V end was cut by 1 base, the J end by 4 bases, with 11 bases between. CDR3 length: 14 residues. The CDR3 sequence is CASSVRGVGETQYF. CDR3 coding DNA: TGTGCCAGCAGCGTACGCGGGGTTGGAGAGACCCAGTACTTC.

The chain links TRBV5-1 to TRBJ2-2; no definite D call. V was shortened by 0 bases and J by 8 bases, with 14 bases between the two germline ends. In germline, CDR1 is SGHRS, CDR2 YFSETQ. This CDR3 has 15 residues. CDR3 sequence reads: CASSLAAGSSGELFF. The CDR3 nucleotides are TGCGCCAGCAGCTTGGCGGCAGGTTCTTCTGGGGAGCTGTTTTTT.

This chain joins TRBV18 and TRBJ2-3; possibly TRBD2 for D (5 bases). V was cut by 4 bases and J by 0 bases, with 14 bases left in between. CDR1 and CDR2 from the germline V gene are KGHSH and LQKENI. The CDR3 is made up of 16 amino acids. DNA for the CDR3: TGTGCCAGCTCACAAGGTCGGGAAACAAGCACAGATACGCAGTATTTT. Its protein is CASSQGRETSTDTQYF.

The V call is TRBV29-1, the J call TRBJ1-5; no clear D gene. Germline CDR1 and CDR2: SQVTM and ANQGSEA. The CDR3 sequence is 13 residues long. Trimming stripped 7 bases from V and 4 bases from J, with 14 bases between. This chain's CDR3 is CSAEAGKNQPQHF. The CDR3 coding sequence is TGCAGCGCCGAAGCCGGGAAAAATCAGCCCCAGCATTTT.